A single sample gave rise to the 32 T cell receptor beta chains below, sequenced in a study of graft-versus-host responses after intestinal transplantation. These TCRs are of unknown antigen specificity. Profiled with immunoSEQ multiplex PCR; TCRdb holds only in-frame clones, not every one. The table has about 91,000 clones, approximately 90% seen once. The input for sequencing was unstimulated CD4+ T cells sorted from spleen or lymph node cells, taken before transplant. These receptor sequences come from a human donor who was the organ donor for an intestinal transplant.

The chain carries TRBV7-3 and TRBJ1-2; maybe TRBD1 (6 bases). Germline values: CDR1 SGHTA, CDR2 FQGTGA. CDR3 length: 13 residues. Trimming took off 5 bases at V and 4 bases at J, with 11 bases between the two ends. This CDR3 is CASSEQGGYGYTF. The CDR3 DNA reads TGTGCCAGCAGCGAGCAAGGGGGCTATGGCTACACCTTC.

The chain carries TRBV11-2 and TRBJ2-1, with D possibly being TRBD2 (6 bases). This CDR3 spans 17 amino acids. CDR1 and CDR2 (germline): SGHAT, FQNNGV. Trimming pared 5 bases from V and 4 bases from J, leaving 21 bases between. The CDR3 bases are TGTGCCAGCAGCCCAATAAGAGGTTCCGGGACTTACAATGAGCAGTTCTTC. It codes for CASSPIRGSGTYNEQFF.

The chain couples TRBV5-4 to TRBJ1-2; D is perhaps TRBD1 (6 bases). V was trimmed by 4 bases and J by 7 bases, leaving 14 bases between them. CDR1 is SGHNT and CDR2 is YYREEE in the germline V gene (reference sequence). This CDR3 comprises 13 residues. The CDR3 nucleotides are TGTGCCAGCAGCCAAAACAGGGAGGGTGGCTACACCTTC. As protein: CASSQNREGGYTF.

This chain connects TRBV5-8 to TRBJ2-1; 14 bases are a match to TRBD2. Germline CDR1 SGHTS, CDR2 YDEGEE. The trim removed 4 bases at V and 6 bases at J, leaving 3 bases unmatched. The CDR3 spans 15 residues. The DNA for the CDR3 is TGTGCCAGCAGCACAGGACTAGCGGGAGGCAATGAGCAGTTCTTC. Protein: CASSTGLAGGNEQFF. Full variable domain (missing parts from reference TRBV5-8 and TRBJ2-1): EAGVTQSPTHLIKTRGQQATLRCSPISGHTSVYWYQQALGLGLQFLLWYDEGEERNRGNFPPRFSGRQFPNYSSELNVNALELEDSALYLCASSTGLAGGNEQFFGPGTRLTVL.

The V call is TRBV6-5, the J call TRBJ1-1; tentatively, D is TRBD1 (5 bases). In germline, CDR1 is MNHEY, CDR2 SVGAGI. The CDR3 runs 14 residues. V lost 6 bases and J 1 base, leaving 12 bases between the germline ends. CDR3 coding DNA: TGTGCCAGCAGCCCCCCAGACAGGAACACTGAAGCTTTCTTT. It codes for CASSPPDRNTEAFF.

The V call is TRBV20-1, the J call TRBJ1-1; D remains unclear. CDR1 and CDR2 (germline): DFQATT, SNEGSKA (reference sequence). The CDR3 contains 11 residues. Trimming left V 1 base short and J 9 bases short, with 9 bases between. This chain's CDR3 is CSARVNSQAFF. The DNA for the CDR3 is TGCAGTGCTAGAGTCAACAGCCAAGCTTTCTTT.

The chain carries TRBV10-1 and TRBJ2-5; possibly TRBD1 for D (5 bases). V gave up 0 bases and J gave up 3 bases, with 5 bases separating them. The germline gives CDR1 WNHNN, CDR2 SYGVQD (reference sequence). The CDR3 contains 13 residues. The CDR3 coding sequence is TGCGCCAGCAGTGAGTCCAGGGAAGAGACCCAGTACTTC. Translating it yields CASSESREETQYF.

Only one count was recorded for this clone. V and J are TRBV28 and TRBJ1-1; D is possibly TRBD1 (5 bases). The germline gives CDR1 MDHEN, CDR2 SYDVKM. The CDR3 sequence is 12 residues long. V shed 2 bases and J shed 10 bases, with 11 bases lying between them. CDR3 loop: CASSLDSGGAFF. The CDR3 DNA sequence: TGTGCCAGCAGTTTAGATTCGGGGGGAGCTTTCTTT.

This clone appeared a few times. J is TRBJ2-3 and V is TRBV5-1; no definite D call. Germline lookup yields CDR1 SGHRS and CDR2 YFSETQ. The V end was cut by 7 bases, the J end by 2 bases, with 11 bases between. CDR3 length: 13 residues. CDR3 residues: CASGRLFTDTQYF. The CDR3 bases are TGCGCCAGCGGGCGCCTCTTCACAGATACGCAGTATTTT. The variable domain in full, with the rest retrieved from reference TRBV5-1 and TRBJ2-3, is KAGVTQTPRYLIKTRGQQVTLSCSPISGHRSVSWYQQTPGQGLQFLFEYFSETQRNKGNFPGRFSGRQFSNSRSEMNVSTLELGDSALYLCASGRLFTDTQYFGPGTRLTVL.

CDR3 amino acids: CAWSVRRVSDGYTF. For the CDR3, the DNA is TGTGCCTGGAGTGTACGACGGGTCTCCGATGGCTACACCTTC. The V and J genes are TRBV30 and TRBJ1-2; unclear D gene. The CDR3 runs 14 residues. V was shortened by 0 bases and J by 6 bases, with 14 bases between the two germline ends. Germline V gene lookup returns CDR1 GTSNPN and CDR2 SVGIG (reference sequence).

The rearrangement joins TRBV5-5 to TRBJ2-7; TRBD2 matches 7 bases. Looked up from germline, CDR1 is SGHKS and CDR2 is YYEKEE (reference sequence). The V and J ends lost 4 bases and 0 bases, in that order; junction bases with no gene match: 4. This CDR3 has 14 amino acids. CDR3: CASSRSGASYEQYF. DNA for the CDR3: TGTGCCAGCAGCCGCAGCGGGGCCTCCTACGAGCAGTACTTC.

The chain links TRBV6-5 to TRBJ2-1; 8 bases map to TRBD2. In germline, CDR1 is MNHEY, CDR2 SVGAGI. The CDR3 is made up of 15 amino acids. V gave up 6 bases and J gave up 7 bases; unmatched junction bases: 11. The CDR3, as DNA: TGTGCCAGCAGGACCCTCGGGGGGGCATGGAATGAGCAGTTCTTC. Its translation is CASRTLGGAWNEQFF.

The chain recombines TRBV18 with TRBJ2-1; D is possibly TRBD2 (5 bases). V gave up 2 bases and J gave up 9 bases, with 8 bases separating them. From germline, CDR1 is KGHSH and CDR2 LQKENI. This CDR3 comprises 12 residues. The CDR3 is CASSPYRGEQFF. CDR3 bases: TGTGCCAGCTCACCATATCGGGGTGAGCAGTTCTTC.

As concerns this clone: Distinct nucleotide sequences in the sample also encode this CDR3. The V gene is TRBV18, the J gene TRBJ1-2; no definite D call. The CDR3 length is 15 residues. V was clipped by 2 bases and J by 4 bases, with 14 bases between them. Germline CDR1 is KGHSH and CDR2 is LQKENI. The CDR3 nucleotides read TGTGCCAGCTCACCAATCTCCAACCCGAGCTATGGCTACACCTTC. This codes for CASSPISNPSYGYTF. The full variable domain, its missing parts supplied by reference TRBV18 and TRBJ1-2, is NAGVMQNPRHLVRRRGQEARLRCSPMKGHSHVYWYRQLPEEGLKFMVYLQKENIIDESGMPKERFSAEFPKEGPSILRIQQVVRGDSAAYFCASSPISNPSYGYTFGSGTRLTVV.

V is TRBV28 and J is TRBJ1-2; 8 nucleotides line up with TRBD1. With V trimmed by 6 bases and J by 4 bases, 4 bases remained unmatched. This CDR3 comprises 13 residues. Germline lookup yields CDR1 MDHEN and CDR2 SYDVKM. The CDR3 here is CASRSGGAYGYTF. CDR3 in DNA: TGTGCCAGCAGATCAGGGGGCGCCTATGGCTACACCTTC.

This sequence joins TRBV7-9 and TRBJ2-7; D might be TRBD1 (5 bases). Germline-derived CDR1 and CDR2 are SEHNR and FQNEAQ (reference sequence). CDR3 length: 14 residues. V lost 5 bases and J 13 bases, leaving 24 bases between the germline ends. The CDR3 sequence: CASSRNRDRRAGYF. The CDR3 DNA follows: TGTGCCAGCAGCCGAAACCGAGACAGACGAGCAGGCTACTTC. The full variable domain, with the rest looked up from reference TRBV7-9 and TRBJ2-7, is DTGVSQNPRHKITKRGQNVTFRCDPISEHNRLYWYRQTLGQGPEFLTYFQNEAQLEKSRLLSDRFSAERPKGSFSTLEIQRTEQGDSAMYLCASSRNRDRRAGYFGPGTRLTVT.

The count of this clone is one. This chain connects TRBV30 to TRBJ1-5, with 9 bases identical to TRBD1. This CDR3 is built from 14 residues. Germline trimming cut 0 bases from V and 4 bases from J; bases unmatched to any gene: 1. Germline assignment: CDR1 GTSNPN and CDR2 SVGIG (reference sequence). The CDR3 region is CAWSVGTGNQPQHF. The CDR3 bases are TGTGCCTGGAGTGTTGGGACAGGGAATCAGCCCCAGCATTTT.

V and J are TRBV10-3 and TRBJ2-1; D perhaps matches TRBD1 (6 bases). Trimming shortened V by 10 bases and J by 4 bases, and 17 bases separated the two germline ends. CDR1 is ENHRY and CDR2 is SYGVKD in the germline V gene. There are 14 residues in the CDR3. The CDR3 sequence is CATAETGAYNEQFF. The CDR3 DNA sequence: TGTGCCACCGCCGAGACAGGAGCTTACAATGAGCAGTTCTTC.

The CDR3 coding sequence is TGTGCCATCAGTGTTGCAGGGGGCAGAGATACGCAGTATTTT. Translation: CAISVAGGRDTQYF. The V gene is TRBV10-3, the J gene TRBJ2-3; 8 bases map to TRBD1. Germline V gene lookup returns CDR1 ENHRY and CDR2 SYGVKD. V trimming: 4 bases; J trimming: 5 bases; junction bases outside the gene matches: 5. This CDR3 is 14 amino acids long.

The rearrangement uses TRBV29-1 and TRBJ2-7, with a weak D call TRBD1 (5 bases). V was shortened by 4 bases and J by 9 bases, with 16 bases between the two germline ends. CDR3 length equals 12 residues. CDR1 SQVTM and CDR2 ANQGSEA come from the germline V gene. CDR3 loop: CSVAKGIIVQYF. CDR3 DNA sequence: TGCAGCGTTGCCAAGGGGATCATTGTGCAGTACTTC.

This clone was counted a few times. The V call is TRBV29-1, the J call TRBJ1-4; D gene ambiguous. This CDR3 has 13 residues. The V end was cut by 4 bases, the J end by 4 bases, with 10 bases between. Germline assignment: CDR1 SQVTM and CDR2 ANQGSEA. The CDR3 loop is CSVGATGNEKLFF. The CDR3 DNA sequence: TGCAGCGTTGGTGCAACCGGTAATGAAAAACTGTTTTTT.

This clone showed up just once. The V gene is TRBV7-9, the J gene TRBJ1-1; the D gene is possibly TRBD1 (5 bases). V lost 7 bases and J lost 5, with 14 bases in between. CDR1 is SEHNR, CDR2 FQNEAQ, per germline (reference sequence). This CDR3 has 13 amino acids. CDR3 residues: CASTQGIGTEAFF. For the CDR3, the DNA is TGTGCCAGCACTCAGGGAATAGGTACTGAAGCTTTCTTT.

The chain couples TRBV7-9 to TRBJ2-1; no firm D call. The V gene's germline CDR1 is SEHNR and CDR2 FQNEAQ (reference sequence). The germline V and J ends were trimmed by 6 bases and 4 bases, with 10 bases remaining between them. There are 13 residues in the CDR3. The CDR3 region has the DNA TGTGCCAGCAGAAAAGAGGTTTACAATGAGCAGTTCTTC. As protein: CASRKEVYNEQFF.

The CDR3 here is CASSLGRWDIRPYGYTF. CDR3 DNA: TGTGCCAGCAGCTTGGGGAGGTGGGACATACGGCCCTATGGCTACACCTTC. This chain connects TRBV5-6 to TRBJ1-2; D possibly corresponds to TRBD1 (6 bases). Trimming removed 0 bases from V and 4 bases from J, with 19 bases in between. CDR1 SGHDT and CDR2 YYEEEE come from the germline V gene. The CDR3 sequence is 17 residues long.

The chain recombines TRBV11-2 with TRBJ2-1; 9 bases are shared with TRBD2. Germline trimming cut 5 bases from V and 7 bases from J; bases unmatched to any gene: 9. The CDR3 sequence is 15 residues long. The germline V gene encodes CDR1 SGHAT and CDR2 FQNNGV. In DNA form, the CDR3 reads TGTGCCAGCAGCCGAGGGCGGGGGGGTCGGAATGAGCAGTTCTTC. Its protein product is CASSRGRGGRNEQFF. Combining the CDR3 with reference TRBV11-2 and TRBJ2-1 gives the whole variable domain EAGVAQSPRYKIIEKRQSVAFWCNPISGHATLYWYQQILGQGPKLLIQFQNNGVVDDSQLPKDRFSAERLKGVDSTLKIQPAKLEDSAVYLCASSRGRGGRNEQFFGPGTRLTVL.

This clone occurred once. The chain joins TRBV11-3 to TRBJ2-5; 7 bases are a match to TRBD2. The V gene's germline CDR1 is SGHNT and CDR2 YENEEA. The J segment lost 0 bases and the V segment lost 0 bases, leaving 7 bases of the junction unmatched. This CDR3 has 17 amino acids. The CDR3 sequence: CASSLDRWEGYQETQYF. In DNA form, the CDR3 reads TGTGCCAGCAGCTTAGATCGGTGGGAGGGGTACCAAGAGACCCAGTACTTC.

The chain employs TRBV15 and TRBJ2-7; D is perhaps TRBD2 (5 bases). CDR3 length equals 14 residues. Germline values: CDR1 LNHNV, CDR2 YYDKDF (reference sequence). The V end was cut by 2 bases, the J end by 5 bases, with 13 bases between. The CDR3 DNA follows: TGTGCCACCAGCAGAAGGACTGGAAGAGACGAGCAGTACTTC. Its protein product is CATSRRTGRDEQYF. The whole variable domain, filled in from reference TRBV15 and TRBJ2-7, reads DAMVIQNPRYQVTQFGKPVTLSCSQTLNHNVMYWYQQKSSQAPKLLFHYYDKDFNNEADTPDNFQSRRPNTSFCFLDIRSPGLGDTAMYLCATSRRTGRDEQYFGPGTRLTVT.

V and J are TRBV5-1 and TRBJ2-3; D is possibly TRBD1 (5 bases). This CDR3 region has 15 residues. The germline V gene has CDR1 SGHRS and CDR2 YFSETQ. V dropped 0 bases and J dropped 2 bases, with 10 bases sitting between them. The CDR3 sequence: CASSLAKGFTDTQYF. CDR3 bases: TGCGCCAGCAGCTTGGCCAAGGGGTTCACAGATACGCAGTATTTT.

The chain has TRBV5-4 and TRBJ2-3; 9 positions agree with TRBD2. V was pared by 7 bases and J by 0 bases, with 6 bases of the junction left unmatched. CDR1 is SGHNT and CDR2 is YYREEE in the germline V gene (reference sequence). The CDR3 covers 15 residues. CDR3 coding DNA: TGTGCCAGCTCACTAGCGGGCGCTAGCACAGATACGCAGTATTTT. Its translation is CASSLAGASTDTQYF. The full variable domain, its missing parts supplied by reference TRBV5-4 and TRBJ2-3, is ETGVTQSPTHLIKTRGQQVTLRCSSQSGHNTVSWYQQALGQGPQFIFQYYREEENGRGNFPPRFSGLQFPNYSSELNVNALELDDSALYLCASSLAGASTDTQYFGPGTRLTVL.

This clone was observed once. V gene TRBV5-1 combines with J gene TRBJ1-6; TRBD1 aligns across 11 bases. The germline V gene has CDR1 SGHRS and CDR2 YFSETQ. Trimming took 5 bases from V and 5 from J; bases not matched to a gene: 6. This CDR3 is 16 amino acids long. The CDR3 sequence: CASRGQGEVDNSPLHF. The CDR3, as DNA: TGCGCCAGCAGGGGACAGGGGGAAGTGGATAATTCACCCCTCCACTTT.

The chain combines TRBV6-4 with TRBJ1-3; TRBD1 agrees at 7 bases. CDR1 and CDR2 from the germline V gene are MRHNA and SNTAGT. Trimming cost V 2 bases and J 0 bases; bases outside gene matches: 7. The CDR3 is 17 amino acids. The CDR3 here is CASSDNQGQSSGNTIYF. The CDR3 DNA follows: TGTGCCAGCAGTGACAATCAGGGACAGAGCTCTGGAAACACCATATATTTT.

V and J are TRBV5-6 and TRBJ2-7; 10 nucleotides line up with TRBD1. Trimming at V came to 5 bases and at J to 1 base, leaving 9 bases not matched to a gene. The CDR3 contains 16 residues. Germline CDR1 and CDR2: SGHDT and YYEEEE. This CDR3 reads CASSRAMGQGSYEQYF. Written as DNA, the CDR3 is TGTGCCAGCAGTCGGGCAATGGGACAGGGGTCCTACGAGCAGTACTTC. Combining the CDR3 with reference TRBV5-6 and TRBJ2-7 gives the whole variable domain DAGVTQSPTHLIKTRGQQVTLRCSPKSGHDTVSWYQQALGQGPQFIFQYYEEEERQRGNFPDRFSGHQFPNYSSELNVNALLLGDSALYLCASSRAMGQGSYEQYFGPGTRLTVT.